This T cell receptor (beta chain) was identified during a study of T cell changes during pregnancy in multiple sclerosis. Sequencing used immunoSEQ multiplex PCR; TCRdb keeps in-frame clones, though not all of them. This table has under 55,000 clones, roughly 90% appearing once. The source material was PBMCs (not recorded whether the cells were cultured). The clonotype comes from a female donor with multiple sclerosis, enrolled in a pregnancy study.

The CDR3 sequence: CASSLKGRAETQYF. The CDR3 region has the DNA TGTGCCAGCAGCTTAAAGGGTAGGGCGGAGACCCAGTACTTC. The chain couples TRBV7-9 to TRBJ2-5; no clear D gene. Germline V gene data show CDR1 as SEHNR and CDR2 as FQNEAQ (reference sequence). The CDR3 has 14 residues. Trimming took off 2 bases at V and 5 bases at J, with 12 bases between the two ends.